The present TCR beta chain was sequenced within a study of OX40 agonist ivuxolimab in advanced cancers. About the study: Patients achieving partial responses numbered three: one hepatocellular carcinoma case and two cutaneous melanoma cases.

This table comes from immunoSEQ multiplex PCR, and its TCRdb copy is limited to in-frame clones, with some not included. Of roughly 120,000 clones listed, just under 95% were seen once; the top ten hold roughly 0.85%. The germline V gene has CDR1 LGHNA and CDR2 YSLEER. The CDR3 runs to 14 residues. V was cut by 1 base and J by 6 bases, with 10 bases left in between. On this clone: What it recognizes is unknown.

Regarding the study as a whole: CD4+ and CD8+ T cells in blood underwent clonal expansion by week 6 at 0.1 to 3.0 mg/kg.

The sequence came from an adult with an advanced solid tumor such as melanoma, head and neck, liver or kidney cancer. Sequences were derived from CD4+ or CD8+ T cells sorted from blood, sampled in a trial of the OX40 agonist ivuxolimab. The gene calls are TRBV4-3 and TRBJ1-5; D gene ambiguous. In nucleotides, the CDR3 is TGCGCCAGCAGCCAAGCGGAAGGGATTCAGCCCCAGCATTTT. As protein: CASSQAEGIQPQHF.